A selection of T cell receptor beta chains follows, all from one sample in a study of shared clonotypes between healthy human individuals. Clones were sequenced by immunoSEQ multiplex PCR, and TCRdb holds only the in-frame ones, with some missing. The sample carries 950,000 to 1,300,000 clones, around 74% recorded once. Sequenced sample: memory CD4+ T cells sorted from blood. The receptors were sampled from a man younger than 30 in good health. CDR3s include the opening cysteine and the closing phenylalanine or tryptophan. A D gene is named only where the DNA matches it firmly. A row's size may be missing; if present it is once, few, many or a size class.

cdr3_length	d_call	j_call	clone_size	v_call	cdr3_nt	cdr3_aa
13	NA	TRBJ1-4	once	TRBV5-1	TGCGCCAGCAGCTTGGGCGGGGGCGAAAAACTGTTTTTT	CASSLGGGEKLFF
11	NA	TRBJ1-2	NA	TRBV2	TGTGCCAGCAGTTTAGAGGGTGGCTACACCTTC	CASSLEGGYTF
17	NA	TRBJ2-7	NA	TRBV4-1	TGCGCCAGCAGCCAAGAGCAGACCCCGGGACCCTACTACGAGCAGTACTTC	CASSQEQTPGPYYEQYF
15	TRBD1	TRBJ1-1	NA	TRBV7-9	TGTGCCAGCAGCTTAGGGGACAGGGGTCGTACTGAAGCTTTCTTT	CASSLGDRGRTEAFF
14	TRBD1	TRBJ2-7	once	TRBV10-3	TGTGCCATCAGCCGGGGGACAGGGGAATACGAGCAGTACTTC	CAISRGTGEYEQYF
13	NA	TRBJ2-5	once	TRBV7-2	TGTGCCAGCAGCTTAGGACAGTCCGGGACCCAGTACTTC	CASSLGQSGTQYF
15	TRBD2	TRBJ2-5	NA	TRBV7-2	TGTGCCAGCAGCCCCCCTGGCGGGAGGGGAAAGACCCAGTACTTC	CASSPPGGRGKTQYF
15	NA	TRBJ2-1	NA	TRBV30	TGTGCCTGGAGCCTTCGTGTCGGCTCCTACAATGAGCAGTTCTTC	CAWSLRVGSYNEQFF
14	NA	TRBJ1-2	NA	TRBV4-1	TGCGCCAGCAGCCAAGATCGAGGGCCCTATGGCTACACCTTC	CASSQDRGPYGYTF
12	NA	TRBJ1-1	NA	TRBV28	TGTGCCAGCAGGAGGCAGGCCGCGGGAGCTTTCTTT	CASRRQAAGAFF
13	NA	TRBJ2-7	NA	TRBV4-3	TGCGCCAGCAGCCCGGGGCCAGTTAACGAGCAGTACTTC	CASSPGPVNEQYF
14	NA	TRBJ1-5	NA	TRBV5-5	TGTGCCAGCAGCTTGACTACGGGTCATCAGCCCCAGCATTTT	CASSLTTGHQPQHF
15	NA	TRBJ1-3	NA	TRBV30	TGTGCCTGGACGAAGGTCAGAAACTCTGGAAACACCATATATTTT	CAWTKVRNSGNTIYF
14	TRBD1	TRBJ1-5	NA	TRBV19	TGTGCCAGTAACGGACAGGGGAGCAATCAGCCCCAGCATTTT	CASNGQGSNQPQHF
13	NA	TRBJ1-1	NA	TRBV25-1	TGTGCCAGCACCCAAGGGGCAGGGACTGAAGCTTTCTTT	CASTQGAGTEAFF
14	TRBD2	TRBJ2-5	NA	TRBV6-1	TGTGCCAGCAGACCTATAGCGGGGGCGGAGACCCAGTACTTC	CASRPIAGAETQYF
13	NA	TRBJ2-2	NA	TRBV11-3	TGTGCCAGCAGCTTAGAAGGGTCCGGGGAGCTGTTTTTT	CASSLEGSGELFF
13	NA	TRBJ2-7	once	TRBV2	TGTGCCAGCAGTGCGGGCGCCTCCTACGAGCAGTACTTC	CASSAGASYEQYF
15	TRBD1	TRBJ2-1	NA	TRBV5-1	TGCGCCAGCAGGTCGGGACAGGCCCTTGACAATGAGCAGTTCTTC	CASRSGQALDNEQFF
19	TRBD2	TRBJ2-3	NA	TRBV28	TGTGCCGCGCCCCCATCCGGGACTAGCGGGATCCTTAGCACAGATACGCAGTATTTT	CAAPPSGTSGILSTDTQYF
13	TRBD2	TRBJ2-7	few	TRBV10-3	TGTGCCATCAGGCCAGGGAGGGAGTACGAGCAGTACTTC	CAIRPGREYEQYF
17	NA	TRBJ2-5	NA	TRBV6-4	TGTGCCAGCAGGGGTAAGCAGGGAAGGGTTCTGCAAGAGACCCAGTACTTC	CASRGKQGRVLQETQYF
15	TRBD1	TRBJ2-3	NA	TRBV7-2	TGTGCCAGCAGCTATCGCAGGGGGTTCACAGATACGCAGTATTTT	CASSYRRGFTDTQYF
13	NA	TRBJ1-2	NA	TRBV2	TGTGCCAGCAGTGATGCGGGGTCCGGGGGCTACACCTTC	CASSDAGSGGYTF
15	TRBD2	TRBJ2-3	NA	TRBV6-1	TGTGCCAGCAGCCTGGGACTAGTGGGCACAGATACGCAGTATTTT	CASSLGLVGTDTQYF
14	TRBD1	TRBJ1-2	NA	TRBV19	TGTGCCAGTAGTATGGTTCGGGACAGGGCCGGCTACACCTTC	CASSMVRDRAGYTF
14	NA	TRBJ2-3	NA	TRBV6-5	TGTGCCAGCAGTTACAGGGGAGGCACAGATACGCAGTATTTT	CASSYRGGTDTQYF
12	NA	TRBJ2-5	NA	TRBV27	TGTGCCAGCAGTTTCCGAGGGGAAGGGCACCACTTC	CASSFRGEGHHF
17	NA	TRBJ1-1	once	TRBV12-1	TGTGCCAGCAGCTTTGTGGGGGGGCAGGATACAAACACTGAAGCTTTCTTT	CASSFVGGQDTNTEAFF
11	NA	TRBJ1-2	NA	TRBV11-3	TGTGCCAGTAAGAGGTTTAATGGCTACACCTTC	CASKRFNGYTF
14	NA	TRBJ2-7	NA	TRBV6-5	TGTGCCAGCAGTTACTCGAACCCGCCCTACGAGCAGTACTTC	CASSYSNPPYEQYF
13	NA	TRBJ2-7	NA	TRBV28	TGTGCCAGCACCACATCCAGAGCCTACGAGCAGTACTTC	CASTTSRAYEQYF
14	NA	TRBJ1-2	NA	TRBV11-2	TGTGCCAGCAGCTTAGAAAGGAGTAACTATGGCTACACCTTC	CASSLERSNYGYTF
12	NA	TRBJ2-3	NA	TRBV7-9	TGTGCCAGCAGCTTATCGACTGATACGCAGTATTTT	CASSLSTDTQYF
14	NA	TRBJ2-2	NA	TRBV19	TGTGCCAGTAGTATCCCGAGTAACACCGGGGAGCTGTTTTTT	CASSIPSNTGELFF
15	NA	TRBJ2-7	NA	TRBV4-1	TGCGCCAGCAGCCAAGAAAGAGGTCTTAGCTACGAGCAGTACTTC	CASSQERGLSYEQYF
12	NA	TRBJ2-7	NA	TRBV2	TGTGCCAGCAGTCCAGGAGTCTACGAGCAGTACTTC	CASSPGVYEQYF